The clone carrying this T cell receptor (beta chain) was detected only a few times. The entry originates in a study of control samples from healthy donors and cancer patients. Method: immunoSEQ multiplex PCR; TCRdb's copy keeps in-frame clones and lacks some. Here the sample spans about 250,000 clones, about four fifths being singletons. Germline-derived CDR1 and CDR2 are SGDLS and YYNGEE. CDR3 size: 15 residues. V dropped 0 bases and J dropped 4 bases, with 13 bases sitting between them. The J gene is TRBJ1-2, the V gene TRBV9; D remains unclear. Material: PBMCs. This clonotype originated in a woman aged 60-75 years with lung cancer. The CDR3 DNA reads as TGTGCCAGCAGCGTAGGTGGCAGTGAGGTCTATGGCTACACCTTC. Translated, it gives CASSVGGSEVYGYTF.